Listed here are 2 T cell receptor beta chains from one sample, sequenced in a study of STAT5B mutations in CD4+ large granular lymphocyte leukemia. Assay used: immunoSEQ multiplex PCR; TCRdb lists only in-frame clones, some missing. In the table there are some 21,000 clones, around 80% of which are singletons. Source material: CD4+ T cells from blood buffy coats. The origin of the receptors is a human donor in good health.

The chain links TRBV15 to TRBJ2-1, with TRBD2 matching over 15 bases. The germline gives CDR1 LNHNV, CDR2 YYDKDF (reference sequence). V shed 5 bases, J shed 4 bases, and the junction held 9 bases outside the gene matches. The CDR3 totals 18 residues. The CDR3 DNA follows: TGTGCCACCAGCCAGGGACTAGCGGGAGGTTATGCTTACAATGAGCAGTTCTTC. As protein: CATSQGLAGGYAYNEQFF.

The gene calls are TRBV12-1 and TRBJ2-3; the D call in the table, TRBD1, was not verified against the DNA. TRBV12-1 is shown as a pseudogene. CDR3 length: 15 amino acids. CDR3 in DNA: TGTGCCAGCATTTTAATCGACAGATGCACAGATACGCAGTATTTT. This gives the protein CASILIDRCTDTQYF.